The rows below give T cell receptor beta chains drawn from one sample of a study of blood T cell repertoires in COVID-19. Using immunoSEQ multiplex PCR, the repertoire was profiled, and TCRdb retains in-frame clones only, with some absent. The sample yields fewer than 350,000 clones, approximately 90% seen once. Input material: PBMCs or T cells enriched from blood (not recorded which). These receptor sequences come from a man aged 35 to 55 who had been exposed to COVID-19. The CDR3 runs from the conserved cysteine through the conserved F or W. Fields, in order: clone size, V gene, D gene, J gene, CDR3 DNA, CDR3 protein. D genes are given only for firm matches. Size is omitted from some rows. Given values are once, few, many or a class for expanded clones.

>-|TRBV10-3|-|TRBJ1-2
TGTGCCATCAGTGAAATAGCGGTTCCTGGACAAAAATATGGCTACACCTTC
CAISEIAVPGQKYGYTF
>-|TRBV7-9|TRBD2|TRBJ2-1
TGTGCCAGCAGCATGGGCAATCTGGGTAGCGGGAGAAAATACTACAATGAGCAGTTCTTC
CASSMGNLGSGRKYYNEQFF
>-|TRBV27|TRBD1|TRBJ2-7
TGTGCCAGCAGGGATGACAGGGGGCTTACCTACGAGCAGTACTTC
CASRDDRGLTYEQYF
>-|TRBV6-5|-|TRBJ1-1
TGTGCCAGCAGTTCCCAGGGGAACACTGAAGCTTTCTTT
CASSSQGNTEAFF
>-|TRBV7-9|TRBD2|TRBJ2-1
TGTGCCAGCAGCTTGGGTAGGAGCGGGGTCTCCTACAATGAGCAGTTCTTC
CASSLGRSGVSYNEQFF
>-|TRBV28|-|TRBJ2-5
TGTGCCAGCAGTTTCACACAAACAGGTGCCCAGTACTTC
CASSFTQTGAQYF
>-|TRBV24-1|TRBD2|TRBJ2-2
TGTGCCACCACCTCCACGGGAGGGTACACCGGGGAGCTGTTTTTT
CATTSTGGYTGELFF
>-|TRBV6-2/TRBV6-3|-|TRBJ2-7
TGTGCCAGCAGTCAACTAGCCACCCTCGAGCAGTACTTC
CASSQLATLEQYF
>-|TRBV11-3|TRBD2|TRBJ2-2
TGTGCCAGCAGCTTAGGGGGGACTAGCCTCGTCACCGGGGAGCTGTTTTTT
CASSLGGTSLVTGELFF
>few|TRBV13|-|TRBJ1-5
TGTGCCAGCAGCAGCGGACAGAATCAGCCCCAGCATTTT
CASSSGQNQPQHF
>-|TRBV11-2|-|TRBJ2-1
TGTGCCAGCAGCCGAAGCGGAAGCTCCTACAATGAGCAGTTCTTC
CASSRSGSSYNEQFF
>-|TRBV4-3|TRBD1|TRBJ1-3
TGCGCCAGCAGCGAGACAGGGATTAACTCTGGAAACACCATATATTTT
CASSETGINSGNTIYF
>-|TRBV30|-|TRBJ1-1
TGTGCCTGGAATGCAGGGGTACTCATGAACACTGAAGCTTTCTTT
CAWNAGVLMNTEAFF
>-|TRBV11-2|-|TRBJ2-7
TGTGCCAGCAGCTTAGATTTGCGACTCGAGCAGTACTTC
CASSLDLRLEQYF
>-|TRBV5-1|TRBD1|TRBJ2-5
TGCGCCAGCAGCCCGGTCCGGGACAGGGGAGGAAGGCAAGAGACCCAGTACTTC
CASSPVRDRGGRQETQYF
>-|TRBV4-2|-|TRBJ1-2
TGTGCCAGCAGCCGATCAGGGTCCCAGGGCTACACCTTC
CASSRSGSQGYTF
>few|TRBV7-3|TRBD1|TRBJ2-7
TGTGCCAGCAGCTTAACAGGTACCGGGACAGCCGTTGACGAGCAGTACTTC
CASSLTGTGTAVDEQYF
>-|TRBV30|-|TRBJ2-7
TGTGCCTGGAGTGTATTCAGGAACTCCTACGAGCAGTACTTC
CAWSVFRNSYEQYF
>-|TRBV11-1|-|TRBJ2-1
TGTGCCAGCAGCTTATCCAGAAATAATGAGCAGTTCTTC
CASSLSRNNEQFF
>-|TRBV5-4|TRBD2|TRBJ2-7
TGTGCCAGCAGCCCGGGGTCTAGCGGAAGACCCTACGAGCAGTACTTC
CASSPGSSGRPYEQYF
>-|TRBV5-1|-|TRBJ1-2
TGCGCCAGCAGCTTGGCCCAGGGCTGGGACTTCCATGGCTACACCTTC
CASSLAQGWDFHGYTF
>-|TRBV5-1|-|TRBJ1-5
TGCGCCAGCAGCTTGGAAGCTAGCAATCAGCCCCAGCATTTT
CASSLEASNQPQHF
>-|TRBV5-4|TRBD2|TRBJ2-1
TGTGCCAGCAGCCGTGTAGGGACTAGCGGCCCCAGGGAGCAGTTCTTC
CASSRVGTSGPREQFF
>-|TRBV6-5|TRBD2|TRBJ2-7
TGTGCCAGCAGGACTAGCGGGGGCGACTACGAGCAGTACTTC
CASRTSGGDYEQYF
>-|TRBV28|TRBD1|TRBJ1-2
TGTGCCAGCAGTAGTTATGGGCCCTCGGGACAGTATGGCTACACCTTC
CASSSYGPSGQYGYTF
>-|TRBV28|-|TRBJ1-4
TGTGCCAGCAGTGAAGGGGGATCTAATGAAAAACTGTTTTTT
CASSEGGSNEKLFF
>-|TRBV19|-|TRBJ1-5
TGTGCCAGTAGCTACAGGGATAGGCAGCCCCAGCATTTT
CASSYRDRQPQHF
>once|TRBV7-9|TRBD1|TRBJ1-2
TGTGCCAGCAGCCAAGGCGGGACAGGGGCCCTTGGCTACACCTTC
CASSQGGTGALGYTF
>-|TRBV18|-|TRBJ1-3
TGTGCCAGCTCACCACCGGGGAGGGACCCGTTATATTTT
CASSPPGRDPLYF
>-|TRBV5-6|-|TRBJ2-5
TGTGCCAGCAGCTGGCTGGCGGGTTTGGAAAGGGAGACCCAGTACTTC
CASSWLAGLERETQYF
>-|TRBV13|-|TRBJ2-1
TGTGCCAGCAGGTCCTCTGAGGCGATGGTTAACAATGAGCAGTTCTTC
CASRSSEAMVNNEQFF
>-|TRBV6-6|-|TRBJ1-2
TGTGCCAGCAGTTACTCGGCAGACACTAACTATGGCTACACCTTC
CASSYSADTNYGYTF
>-|TRBV7-6|-|TRBJ2-5
TGTGCCAGCAGCTTAGCCGGGCTAGCGCTCCAAGAGACCCAGTACTTC
CASSLAGLALQETQYF
>-|TRBV27|TRBD1|TRBJ2-1
TGTGCCAGCAGTTTCCAGGGGGAGTACAATGAGCAGTTCTTC
CASSFQGEYNEQFF
>-|TRBV9|-|TRBJ1-3
TGTGCCAGCAGCGTAGATTCCGGGTCCTGGAGAAACACCATATATTTT
CASSVDSGSWRNTIYF
>-|TRBV18|-|TRBJ1-5
TGTGCCAGCTCAACTGGGACCGGGGGGTATCAGCCCCAGCATTTT
CASSTGTGGYQPQHF
>-|TRBV28|TRBD1|TRBJ2-5
TGTGCCAGCGGGACAGGGGAAGAGACCCAGTACTTC
CASGTGEETQYF
>-|TRBV28|TRBD1|TRBJ1-2
TGTGCCAGCAGTTTAGGAAGACAGGGGGCTATCTATGGCTACACCTTC
CASSLGRQGAIYGYTF
>-|TRBV6-5|-|TRBJ2-5
TGTGCCAGCAGCAGAAACACGGACTCCCAGTACTTC
CASSRNTDSQYF
>-|TRBV12-3/TRBV12-4|-|TRBJ1-2
TGTGCCAGCAGTTGGAGGGATGGCTACACCTTC
CASSWRDGYTF
>-|TRBV30|-|TRBJ1-5
TGTGCCTGGAGTGTACGGGTTGATCAGCCCCAGCATTTT
CAWSVRVDQPQHF
>few|TRBV7-9|-|TRBJ1-1
TGTGCCAGCAGCTTATCAGGGGACACTGAAGCTTTCTTT
CASSLSGDTEAFF
>-|TRBV19|TRBD1|TRBJ1-1
TGTGCCAGTAGTAAGCCCGACAGGGTAGTAGCTTTCTTT
CASSKPDRVVAFF
>-|TRBV28|-|TRBJ2-5
TGTGCCAGCAGTCTAAGACAGGTCCTCGGGGAGACCCAGTACTTC
CASSLRQVLGETQYF
>few|TRBV25-1|-|TRBJ2-5
TGTGCCAGCAGTGACATTACAATGTACCAAGAGACCCAGTACTTC
CASSDITMYQETQYF
>-|TRBV27|-|TRBJ2-5
TGTGCCAGCAGTTCCCGTCGGACTACCCAAGAGACCCAGTACTTC
CASSSRRTTQETQYF
>-|TRBV2|-|TRBJ1-6
TGTGCCAGCATTGGCCTTAATAATTCACCCCTCCACTTT
CASIGLNNSPLHF
>-|TRBV14|-|TRBJ2-2
TGTGCCAGCAGCCAATTACTAACGGCCGGGATCACCGGGGAGCTGTTTTTT
CASSQLLTAGITGELFF
>once|TRBV19|TRBD2|TRBJ2-1
TGTGCCAGTAGTATAGGGGCGGGGGTCTACAATGAGCAGTTCTTC
CASSIGAGVYNEQFF
>-|TRBV29-1|TRBD2|TRBJ2-7
TGCAGCGTCAGCGGGGGCGAGTCCTACGAGCAGTACTTC
CSVSGGESYEQYF
>-|TRBV5-1|TRBD2|TRBJ2-5
TGCGCCAGCAGCTTGGTTTTGGCGGGAGAAGAGACCCAGTACTTC
CASSLVLAGEETQYF
>-|TRBV6-5|-|TRBJ1-1
TGTGCCAGCAGAAGGGGGAACACTGAAGCTTTCTTT
CASRRGNTEAFF
>-|TRBV21-1|-|TRBJ2-1
TGTGCCACCTCCCGGACTAACGGCTATGAGCAGTTCTTC
CATSRTNGYEQFF
>-|TRBV7-2|-|TRBJ2-7
TGTGCCAGCAGCCTCACTCTCGGAATTGGTCATACTACGAAGCAGTACTTC
CASSLTLGIGHTTKQYF
>-|TRBV5-4|TRBD1|TRBJ2-7
TGTGCCAGCAGCCCCGGGACAGGGGGTTCCCACGAGCAGTACTTC
CASSPGTGGSHEQYF
>-|TRBV5-1|TRBD1|TRBJ1-5
TGCGCCAGCAGCTTAGGCAGGGGGCCTAATCAGCCCCAGCATTTT
CASSLGRGPNQPQHF
>-|TRBV27|-|TRBJ1-3
TGTGCCAGCAGTTTATATGCAGGATTAGGAAACACCATATATTTT
CASSLYAGLGNTIYF